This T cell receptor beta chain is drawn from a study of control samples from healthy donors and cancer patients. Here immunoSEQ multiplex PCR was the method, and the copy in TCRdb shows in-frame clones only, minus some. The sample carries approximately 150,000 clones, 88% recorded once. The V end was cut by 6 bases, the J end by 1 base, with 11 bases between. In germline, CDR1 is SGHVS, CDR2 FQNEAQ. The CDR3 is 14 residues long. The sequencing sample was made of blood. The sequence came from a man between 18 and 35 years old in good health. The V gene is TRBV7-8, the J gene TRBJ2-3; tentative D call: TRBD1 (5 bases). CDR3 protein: CASSWGRGTDTQYF. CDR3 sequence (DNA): TGTGCCAGCAGTTGGGGCAGGGGCACAGATACGCAGTATTTT.